The 22 T cell receptor beta chains reported below all come from one sample, sequenced in a study of lymphopenia after photon versus proton radiotherapy. Produced via immunoSEQ multiplex PCR; TCRdb's table is partial and in-frame only. The repertoire holds some 170,000 clones, with roughly nine tenths as singletons. The sample consisted of peripheral blood, taken from a patient treated with photon-based radiotherapy. These receptors were obtained from a man aged 45-65 years with gastric cancer.

The chain couples TRBV7-9 to TRBJ2-2, with 8 bases fitting TRBD1. The CDR3 has 14 residues. V lost 5 bases, J lost 1 base, and 0 bases stayed unmatched. From germline, CDR1 is SEHNR and CDR2 FQNEAQ (reference sequence). Here the CDR3 reads CASSTGGNTGELFF. CDR3 sequence (DNA): TGTGCCAGCAGCACAGGGGGGAACACCGGGGAGCTGTTTTTT.

This chain uses TRBV5-6 with TRBJ2-7; 11 positions agree with TRBD2. Losses at the gene ends were 4 bases for V and 3 bases for J; bases not matched to a gene: 3. Germline V gene data show CDR1 as SGHDT and CDR2 as YYEEEE. CDR3 size: 14 residues. The CDR3 region is CASSPSGGIYEQYF. The CDR3 DNA reads TGTGCCAGCAGCCCTAGCGGGGGGATCTACGAGCAGTACTTC.

The rearrangement joins TRBV11-3 to TRBJ2-5; TRBD1 agrees at 7 bases. The J call may be wrong; the DNA end is better matched by TRBJ2-7. Germline assignment: CDR1 SGHNT and CDR2 YENEEA. The CDR3 loop spans 14 amino acids. CDR3 in DNA: TGTGCCAGCAGCCCGGGACAGAGCTCCTACGAGCAGTACTTC. Amino acids: CASSPGQSSYEQYF.

CDR3 sequence reads: CASSLRLAQETQYF. The CDR3 DNA is TGTGCCAGCAGTTTAAGACTAGCGCAAGAGACCCAGTACTTC. J is TRBJ2-5 and V is TRBV28, with 8 positions matching TRBD2. CDR3 length: 14 residues. Germline CDR1 and CDR2: MDHEN and SYDVKM. V lost 2 bases to trimming and J lost 2 bases; unmatched junction nucleotides: 1.

The V call is TRBV5-4, the J call TRBJ2-1, with 9 bases fitting TRBD1. CDR1 and CDR2 from the germline V gene are SGHNT and YYREEE (reference sequence). The length of the CDR3 is 14 residues. The junction had 5 bases not matched to a gene; V was cut back by 3 bases and J by 7 bases. The CDR3, as DNA: TGTGCCAGCAGCTCAGGGACAGGGTGGAATGAGCAGTTCTTC. This sequence encodes CASSSGTGWNEQFF.

The genes are TRBV18 and TRBJ1-5; no definite D call. The V gene's germline CDR1 is KGHSH and CDR2 LQKENI. V was cut by 1 base and J by 5 bases, with 9 bases left in between. The CDR3 totals 14 residues. CDR3 sequence reads: CASSPQGMDQPQHF. The CDR3 DNA reads as TGTGCCAGCTCACCACAGGGTATGGATCAGCCCCAGCATTTT.

V and J are TRBV4-1 and TRBJ2-1, with 11 bases that match TRBD2. Per germline, CDR1 MGHRA and CDR2 YSYEKL. Germline trimming cut 4 bases from V and 5 bases from J; bases unmatched to any gene: 10. CDR3 length: 17 amino acids. For the CDR3, the DNA is TGCGCCAGCAGCCGAGGTACCGGGACTAGCGGTAACAATGAGCAGTTCTTC. Protein product: CASSRGTGTSGNNEQFF.

The chain has TRBV29-1 and TRBJ1-1; D may be TRBD1 (6 bases). Trimming cost V 7 bases and J 5 bases, with 17 bases left between them. CDR3 length: 13 amino acids. Germline assignment: CDR1 SQVTM and CDR2 ANQGSEA. CDR3 sequence: CSGGAGIGTEAFF. For the CDR3, the DNA is TGCAGCGGGGGGGCAGGGATTGGTACTGAAGCTTTCTTT. The whole variable domain, filled in from reference TRBV29-1 and TRBJ1-1, reads SAVISQKPSRDICQRGTSLTIQCQVDSQVTMMFWYRQQPGQSLTLIATANQGSEATYESGFVIDKFPISRPNLTFSTLTVSNMSPEDSSIYLCSGGAGIGTEAFFGQGTRLTVV.

The chain couples TRBV29-1 to TRBJ2-3; D is undetermined. The CDR3 contains 15 residues. The V gene's germline CDR1 is SQVTM and CDR2 ANQGSEA. Trimming removed 4 bases at V and 2 bases at J, with 16 bases between. In nucleotides, the CDR3 is TGCAGCGTTGTCCACGGCTCTGGATTCACAGATACGCAGTATTTT. This encodes CSVVHGSGFTDTQYF.

The V and J genes are TRBV18 and TRBJ2-1, with TRBD2 identical over 9 bases. This CDR3 has 15 residues. Germline CDR1 and CDR2: KGHSH and LQKENI. Trimming cost V 1 base and J 2 bases; bases outside gene matches: 0. The CDR3 nucleotides are TGTGCCAGCTCACCACAGCGGGAGGCCTACAATGAGCAGTTCTTC. Encoded protein: CASSPQREAYNEQFF.

This clone was seen a single time. The chain combines TRBV2 with TRBJ2-2; perhaps TRBD1 as D (5 bases). This CDR3 comprises 15 residues. V lost 7 bases and J lost 4, with 16 bases in between. Germline CDR1 SNHLY, CDR2 FYNNEI. CDR3: CASTRDGWVTGELFF. The DNA for the CDR3 is TGTGCCAGCACCAGGGATGGGTGGGTCACCGGGGAGCTGTTTTTT.

The rearrangement links TRBV5-1 to TRBJ1-2, with 8 bases identical to TRBD1. Per germline, CDR1 SGHRS and CDR2 YFSETQ. Germline trimming cut 4 bases from V and 5 bases from J; bases unmatched to any gene: 4. This CDR3 has 13 amino acids. The CDR3 nucleotides are TGCGCCAGCAGCCCACAGGGGGAATATGGCTACACCTTC. Protein: CASSPQGEYGYTF.

The chain joins TRBV11-2 to TRBJ1-1; D remains unclear. The CDR3 has 14 amino acids. Between the trimmed V and J ends, which lost 6 bases and 4 bases, there was a span of 15 bases. Germline V gene data show CDR1 as SGHAT and CDR2 as FQNNGV. The CDR3 spells CASSTPRRGTEAFF. Here the CDR3 DNA reads TGTGCCAGCAGTACCCCTAGAAGAGGCACTGAAGCTTTCTTT.

This sequence joins TRBV6-1 and TRBJ2-1; tentative D call: TRBD1 (5 bases). This CDR3 spans 13 amino acids. The V and J ends lost 1 base and 9 bases respectively, with 10 bases between them. CDR1 and CDR2 (germline): MNHNS, SASEGT. The DNA of the CDR3 is TGTGCCAGCAGTGAAGTTATCAGGGTTGAGCAGTTCTTC. Protein sequence: CASSEVIRVEQFF.

The DNA of the CDR3 is TGTGCCAGCTCACCACCATGGCCAGACTGGACCAGCTCCTACAATGAGCAGTTCTTC. Its translation is CASSPPWPDWTSSYNEQFF. The J gene is TRBJ2-1, the V gene TRBV18, with D hard to call. The CDR3 loop spans 19 amino acids. V lost 0 bases and J lost 0, with 18 bases in between. Looked up from germline, CDR1 is KGHSH and CDR2 is LQKENI. Together with reference TRBV18 and TRBJ2-1, the CDR3 gives the full variable domain: NAGVMQNPRHLVRRRGQEARLRCSPMKGHSHVYWYRQLPEEGLKFMVYLQKENIIDESGMPKERFSAEFPKEGPSILRIQQVVRGDSAAYFCASSPPWPDWTSSYNEQFFGPGTRLTVL.

Worth noting for this clone: Its ends do not fully match the called genes, so a read error is possible. The genes are TRBV6-5 and TRBJ2-1; TRBD1 matches at 8 bases. Germline V gives CDR1 MNHEY, CDR2 SVGAGI. This CDR3 comprises 14 residues. For the CDR3, the DNA is TGTGCCAGCAGTGACTCCAGGGGGCTCGATGAGCAGTTCTTC. It codes for CASSDSRGLDEQFF.

V and J are TRBV5-1 and TRBJ2-7, with TRBD1 matching 8 bases. V gave up 3 bases and J gave up 9 bases; unmatched junction bases: 8. The CDR3 loop spans 13 amino acids. The germline V gene has CDR1 SGHRS and CDR2 YFSETQ. The CDR3: CASSSTGEVGQYF. In DNA form, the CDR3 reads TGCGCCAGCAGCTCGACAGGGGAGGTTGGGCAGTACTTC.

CDR3 coding DNA: TGTGCCAGCAGCCGGGACGAAAAGGGTCTCGAGCAGTACTTC. Translated, it gives CASSRDEKGLEQYF. The rearrangement joins TRBV7-6 to TRBJ2-7; TRBD1 or TRBD2 may be the D gene (5 bases each). Deletions cut 5 bases from V and 6 bases from J, with 17 bases between. Germline loops: CDR1 SGHVS, CDR2 FNYEAQ. CDR3 length: 14 residues.

The chain uses TRBV21-1 and TRBJ2-7; the tabulated D call, TRBD1, remains unverified against the DNA. TRBV21-1 counts as a pseudogene. The CDR3 consists of 12 residues. The CDR3 sequence: CASSSPGTEWYF. CDR3 nucleotides: TGTGCCAGCAGCAGTCCCGGGACAGAATGGTACTTC.

The V gene is TRBV7-3, the J gene TRBJ2-1; possibly TRBD2 for D (5 bases). The V and J ends lost 2 bases and 0 bases respectively, with 11 bases between them. The CDR3 totals 16 residues. Germline loops: CDR1 SGHTA, CDR2 FQGTGA. CDR3 residues: CASSLSGRGSYNEQFF. The CDR3 DNA reads TGTGCCAGCAGCTTATCTGGTCGGGGCTCCTACAATGAGCAGTTCTTC.

The V gene is TRBV19, the J gene TRBJ2-2; TRBD1 aligns across 10 bases. The germline V gene encodes CDR1 LNHDA and CDR2 SQIVND (reference sequence). V was pared by 7 bases and J by 6 bases, with 8 bases of the junction left unmatched. The length of the CDR3 is 15 residues. The DNA of the CDR3 is TGTGCCAGTAAACCGGGACAGGGGCCCTCCGGGGAGCTGTTTTTT. The encoded protein is CASKPGQGPSGELFF.

The rearrangement joins TRBV6-5 to TRBJ2-1, with D unclear. The CDR3 totals 16 residues. Germline V gives CDR1 MNHEY, CDR2 SVGAGI. V lost 4 bases to trimming and J lost 0 bases, with 13 bases between them. CDR3 coding DNA: TGTGCCAGCAGTTCCCCGCTGCCCCGCTCCTACAATGAGCAGTTCTTC. Protein product: CASSSPLPRSYNEQFF.